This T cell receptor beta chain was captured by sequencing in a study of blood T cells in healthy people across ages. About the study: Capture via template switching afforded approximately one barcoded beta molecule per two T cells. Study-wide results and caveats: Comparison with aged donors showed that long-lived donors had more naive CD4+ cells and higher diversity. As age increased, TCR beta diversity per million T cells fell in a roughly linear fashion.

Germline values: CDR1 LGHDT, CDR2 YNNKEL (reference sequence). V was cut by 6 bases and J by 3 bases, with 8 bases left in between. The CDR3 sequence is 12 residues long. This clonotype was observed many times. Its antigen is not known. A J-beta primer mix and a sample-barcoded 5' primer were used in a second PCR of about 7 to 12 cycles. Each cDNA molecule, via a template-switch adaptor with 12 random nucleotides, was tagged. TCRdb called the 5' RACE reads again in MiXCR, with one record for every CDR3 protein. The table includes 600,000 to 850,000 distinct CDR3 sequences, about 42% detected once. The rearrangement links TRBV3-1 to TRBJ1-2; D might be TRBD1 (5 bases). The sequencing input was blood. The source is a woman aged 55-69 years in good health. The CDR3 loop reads CASSQGDYGYTF. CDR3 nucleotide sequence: TGTGCCAGCAGTCAGGGTGACTATGGCTACACCTTC. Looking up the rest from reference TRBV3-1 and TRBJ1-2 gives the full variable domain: DTAVSQTPKYLVTQMGNDKSIKCEQNLGHDTMYWYKQDSKKFLKIMFSYNNKELIINETVPNRFSPKSPDKAHLNLHINSLELGDSAVYFCASSQGDYGYTFGSGTRLTVV.